The 5 T cell receptor beta chains reported below all come from one sample, sequenced in a study of neurological immune-mediated disorders. TCRdb recomputed calls from the 5' RACE reads with MiXCR, one row per CDR3 protein. The table shows approximately 68,000 distinct CDR3 sequences, with approximately 4.6% occurring only once. The sequenced sample was PBMCs. The receptors stem from a woman between 65 and 79 years old with multiple sclerosis.

This clonotype has more than one count but fewer than ten. The V call is TRBV7-9, the J call TRBJ1-2; D ambiguous. Germline CDR1 is SEHNR and CDR2 is FQNEAQ (reference sequence). Trimming cost V 2 bases and J 5 bases, with 9 bases left between them. The CDR3 runs 13 residues. The CDR3 DNA is TGTGCCAGCAGCTTAAGTACTGGTTATGGCTACACCTTC. It encodes CASSLSTGYGYTF.

This clonotype was recorded many times. This chain connects TRBV20-1 to TRBJ1-1; TRBD1 is a possible D gene (6 bases). The CDR3 extends over 12 amino acids. CDR1 is DFQATT, CDR2 SNEGSKA, per germline (reference sequence). This CDR3 reads CSPGQSNTEAFF. The DNA of the CDR3 is TGCAGCCCGGGACAAAGTAACACTGAAGCTTTCTTT.

This clonotype has at least ten counts. CDR3 nucleotide sequence: TGTGCCAGCAGTTTATTTCAGGGGGGGAATGAAAAACTGTTTTTT. Translated, it gives CASSLFQGGNEKLFF. The chain combines TRBV12-3 or TRBV12-4 with TRBJ1-4, with 7 bases that match TRBD1. The V and J ends lost 2 bases and 5 bases, in that order; junction bases with no gene match: 5. The length of the CDR3 is 15 residues.

This clonotype appeared many times. The J gene is TRBJ1-6, the V gene TRBV27; D remains ambiguous. CDR3 length: 14 residues. V shed 6 bases and J shed 0 bases, with 6 bases lying between them. The germline V gene has CDR1 MNHEY and CDR2 SMNVEV (reference sequence). CDR3: CASRPSSYNSPLHF. The CDR3 nucleotides are TGTGCCAGCAGACCGAGCTCCTATAATTCACCCCTCCACTTT.

This clonotype was counted ten times or more. The CDR3 spells CASSPSSGDLRGANEQFF. As DNA, the CDR3 is TGCGCCAGCAGCCCAAGCTCAGGGGATCTACGGGGGGCCAATGAGCAGTTCTTC. The chain links TRBV5-1 to TRBJ2-1, with D perhaps matching TRBD2 (7 bases). V gave up 4 bases and J gave up 6 bases, with 26 bases separating them. This CDR3 is built from 18 residues. Germline lookup yields CDR1 SGHRS and CDR2 YFSETQ. Combining the CDR3 with reference TRBV5-1 and TRBJ2-1 gives the whole variable domain KAGVTQTPRYLIKTRGQQVTLSCSPISGHRSVSWYQQTPGQGLQFLFEYFSETQRNKGNFPGRFSGRQFSNSRSEMNVSTLELGDSALYLCASSPSSGDLRGANEQFFGPGTRLTVL.